These 15 T cell receptor beta chains share one sample of origin, sequenced in a study of cytomegalovirus exposure and HLA in healthy donors (dated by TCRdb to between 2016 and 2019). The method behind the library was the immunoSEQ multiplex PCR assay. For the multiplex PCR, a mixture combining 60 forward primers for TCR Vbeta segments and 13 reverse primers for TCR Jbeta segments was used. Drawn from immuneACCESS, this table holds only the in-frame rearrangements with V and J called that TCRdb kept. Clones are partly lost; checked studies trace under half to an unresolved V gene and leave the rest unexplained. This sample has about 200,000 clones in its table, and roughly four fifths of those were observed once. 0.22% of the sample comes from the top ten. Sequenced sample: PBMCs. All receptors come from a girl aged 2-10 years in good health and CMV-seronegative.

This clone has just a few counts. This chain connects TRBV5-1 to TRBJ1-3, with TRBD1 matching 7 bases. Trimming removed 3 bases from V and 2 bases from J; junction bases left unmatched: 2. Germline V gene lookup returns CDR1 SGHRS and CDR2 YFSETQ. There are 14 residues in the CDR3. The CDR3 nucleotides are TGCGCCAGCAGCTCGACAGGGACTGGAAACACCATATATTTT. Translating it yields CASSSTGTGNTIYF.

V and J are TRBV6-1 and TRBJ1-5; D might be TRBD1 (5 bases). Trimming removed 6 bases from V and 7 bases from J, with 13 bases in between. Germline-derived CDR1 and CDR2 are MNHNS and SASEGT. This CDR3 has 13 residues. CDR3 bases: TGTGCCAGCAGGCAGACAGTGTCCCAGCCCCAGCATTTT. It codes for CASRQTVSQPQHF.

DNA of the CDR3: TGTGCCATCAGTGAGCCCCGGACAGGGTCGAACACTGAAGCTTTCTTT. This translates into CAISEPRTGSNTEAFF. The chain links TRBV10-3 to TRBJ1-1, with TRBD1 matching over 8 bases. This CDR3 spans 16 amino acids. J was trimmed by 1 base and V by 2 bases; bases with no gene match: 6. Germline V gene lookup returns CDR1 ENHRY and CDR2 SYGVKD.

The rearrangement uses TRBV4-2 and TRBJ1-1; no reliable D call. The CDR3 length is 14 residues. The germline CDR1 and CDR2 sequences are LGHNA and YNFKEQ. Trimming removed 3 bases from V and 1 base from J, with 9 bases in between. The CDR3 DNA is TGTGCCAGCAGCCAGGTAACAGCGAACACTGAAGCTTTCTTT. It yields the protein CASSQVTANTEAFF.

This sequence joins TRBV7-9 and TRBJ2-7; D remains ambiguous. V shed 0 bases and J shed 6 bases, with 6 bases lying between them. This CDR3 is built from 12 residues. The V gene's germline CDR1 is SEHNR and CDR2 FQNEAQ (reference sequence). CDR3 region: CASSLAQVEQYF. The CDR3 DNA follows: TGTGCCAGCAGCTTAGCGCAGGTCGAGCAGTACTTC. Filled out from reference TRBV7-9 and TRBJ2-7, the complete variable domain reads DTGVSQNPRHKITKRGQNVTFRCDPISEHNRLYWYRQTLGQGPEFLTYFQNEAQLEKSRLLSDRFSAERPKGSFSTLEIQRTEQGDSAMYLCASSLAQVEQYFGPGTRLTVT.

This clone was detected a few times. V gene TRBV5-4 combines with J gene TRBJ2-3; D might be TRBD2 (6 bases). Germline V gene data show CDR1 as SGHNT and CDR2 as YYREEE (reference sequence). Trimming shortened V by 3 bases and J by 4 bases, and 12 bases separated the two germline ends. The CDR3 runs 14 residues. CDR3 sequence reads: CASSSPGSADTQYF. DNA for the CDR3: TGTGCCAGCAGCTCCCCCGGGAGCGCAGATACGCAGTATTTT.

This chain uses TRBV30 with TRBJ1-2, with 7 bases matching TRBD1. Per germline, CDR1 GTSNPN and CDR2 SVGIG (reference sequence). This CDR3 region has 15 residues. Trimming removed 2 bases from V and 4 bases from J; junction bases left unmatched: 10. Here the CDR3 DNA reads TGTGCCTGGAGTCCGACAGGGAGAACCGGCTATGGCTACACCTTC. Its protein product is CAWSPTGRTGYGYTF.

The CDR3 spells CASSLGGLDTYEQYF. CDR3 DNA sequence: TGTGCCAGCAGCTTAGGCGGACTAGATACCTACGAGCAGTACTTC. The chain recombines TRBV7-6 with TRBJ2-5; 7 positions match TRBD2. The DNA matches TRBJ2-7 better at its end, which makes the J call doubtful. Germline CDR1 is SGHVS and CDR2 is FNYEAQ. The CDR3 sequence is 15 residues long.

This chain links TRBV6-5 with TRBJ2-7; D is ambiguous. The germline CDR1 and CDR2 sequences are MNHEY and SVGAGI. The CDR3 is made up of 14 amino acids. The V end lost 5 bases, the J end lost 7 bases, and 18 bases lay between the germline ends. CDR3 sequence (DNA): TGTGCCAGCAGTCCGGCAGGCGACCGTCTAGAGCAGTACTTC. Its translation is CASSPAGDRLEQYF.

This clone was recorded a few times. This rearrangement joins TRBV6-1 to TRBJ2-7; a possible D gene is TRBD1 (5 bases). Germline V gives CDR1 MNHNS, CDR2 SASEGT. The CDR3 runs to 14 residues. V was clipped by 2 bases and J by 2 bases, with 10 bases between them. The CDR3 DNA reads TGTGCCAGCAGTGAATGGGGCAACACCTACGAGCAGTACTTC. Translated: CASSEWGNTYEQYF.

The chain is built from TRBV6-5 and TRBJ2-5, with D uncertain. There are 14 residues in the CDR3. V was shortened by 2 bases and J by 2 bases, with 9 bases between the two germline ends. Germline V lookup: CDR1 MNHEY, CDR2 SVGAGI. The CDR3, as DNA: TGTGCCAGCAGTTACGCCCGCGGACAAGAGACCCAGTACTTC. Translated, it gives CASSYARGQETQYF.

The chain carries TRBV6-7 and TRBJ2-5, with D possibly being TRBD1 (6 bases). TRBV6-7 has ORF status, its function being uncertain. This CDR3 contains 14 residues. Trimming cost V 6 bases and J 4 bases, with 15 bases left between them. The CDR3 is CASRHTGKGETQYF. DNA of the CDR3: TGTGCCAGCAGACACACAGGGAAAGGAGAGACCCAGTACTTC.

V is TRBV7-9 and J is TRBJ1-2; 9 bases match TRBD1. J gave up 6 bases and V 5 bases, and 4 bases lay outside the gene matches. This CDR3 has 13 amino acids. Germline values: CDR1 SEHNR, CDR2 FQNEAQ (reference sequence). CDR3: CASSPRTGDGYTF. For the CDR3, the DNA is TGTGCCAGCAGCCCTCGGACAGGGGATGGCTACACCTTC.

The V gene is TRBV19, the J gene TRBJ1-2, with 7 bases aligning to TRBD1. With 5 bases clipped from V and 5 bases from J, the junction kept 8 bases outside the gene matches. In germline, CDR1 is LNHDA, CDR2 SQIVND (reference sequence). This CDR3 has 14 residues. This chain's CDR3 is CASSSGQWIYGYTF. The CDR3 DNA reads as TGTGCCAGTAGTTCGGGACAGTGGATTTATGGCTACACCTTC.

This clone was observed a handful of times. The rearrangement links TRBV4-1 to TRBJ2-7, with 9 bases matching TRBD1. J was trimmed by 2 bases and V by 4 bases; bases with no gene match: 6. CDR1 is MGHRA, CDR2 YSYEKL, per germline. The length of the CDR3 is 15 residues. The CDR3 sequence: CASSLSGQGTYEQYF. The CDR3 bases are TGCGCCAGCAGCCTTTCGGGACAGGGTACCTACGAGCAGTACTTC.